The 21 T cell receptor beta chains listed next were all sequenced from one sample in a study of CD8+CD57+ T cells in acquired aplastic anemia. Both TCR beta VDJ combination and CDR3 sequence profiling were carried out. Genomic DNA was the template for this profiling. TCRdb redid the calling of the reads with MiXCR, one entry per CDR3 protein. The sample yields 150,000 to 200,000 distinct CDR3 sequences, around 50% seen once. Sequencing involved patients with CD8+CD57+ cell expansion previously shown by flow cytometry. Sequenced sample: sorted CD4+, CD8+, or CD8+CD57+ T cells (not recorded which) from PBMCs. The source is a human donor with aplastic anemia.

Concerning this clonotype itself: A much larger clone differs from this one at a single base, so this may be a read error. CDR3 protein: CASSVVTQAGEPFF. CDR3 in DNA: TGTGCCAGCAGCGTAGTTACACAAGCCGGGGAGCCGTTTTTT. The chain links TRBV9 to TRBJ2-2; D might be TRBD2 (5 bases). The CDR3 length is 14 residues. Germline assignment: CDR1 SGDLS and CDR2 YYNGEE.

This clonotype was observed a handful of times. A clone one base away is much larger, so this may be a read error. The V gene is TRBV9, the J gene TRBJ1-1, with no clear D. CDR1 is SGDLS and CDR2 is YYNGEE in the germline V gene. CDR3 length: 14 amino acids. DNA of the CDR3: TGTGCCAGCACCGAATCTGGACTTAACACTGATGCTTTCTTT. It is translated as CASTESGLNTDAFF. Using reference TRBV9 and TRBJ1-1 for the parts outside the CDR3, the full variable domain is DSGVTQTPKHLITATGQRVTLRCSPRSGDLSVYWYQQSLDQGLQFLIQYYNGEERAKGNILERFSAQQFPDLHSELNLSSLELGDSALYFCASTESGLNTDAFFGQGTRLTVV.

The chain couples TRBV24-1 to TRBJ1-1; 7 bases map to TRBD1. Unmatched junction bases numbered 8, after V lost 7 bases and J lost 10 bases. The CDR3 has 12 residues. Germline lookup yields CDR1 KGHDR and CDR2 SFDVKD. CDR3 protein: CATRGQVAGAFF. The DNA for the CDR3 is TGTGCCACCAGAGGACAGGTGGCGGGAGCTTTCTTT.

This chain links TRBV25-1 with TRBJ1-1, with D possibly being TRBD1 (5 bases). The length of the CDR3 is 13 residues. Trimming left V 6 bases short and J 0 bases short, with 8 bases between. Germline V CDR1 and CDR2: MGHDK, SYGVNS. This chain's CDR3 is CASRGVMNTEAFF. In DNA form, the CDR3 reads TGTGCCAGCAGAGGGGTGATGAACACTGAAGCTTTCTTT.

The chain has TRBV2 and TRBJ1-3, with D possibly matching TRBD1 (6 bases). The CDR3 runs 16 residues. The germline V and J ends were trimmed by 6 bases and 0 bases, with 15 bases remaining between them. Germline loops: CDR1 SNHLY, CDR2 FYNNEI. In nucleotides, the CDR3 is TGTGCCAGCAGAGGTTCGACAGGCCGCTCTGGAAACACCATATATTTT. Translation gives CASRGSTGRSGNTIYF. Together with reference TRBV2 and TRBJ1-3, the CDR3 gives the full variable domain: EPEVTQTPSHQVTQMGQEVILRCVPISNHLYFYWYRQILGQKVEFLVSFYNNEISEKSEIFDDQFSVERPDGSNFTLKIRSTKLEDSAMYFCASRGSTGRSGNTIYFGEGSWLTVV.

The chain combines TRBV7-6 with TRBJ2-5; TRBD2 matches at 10 bases. Germline trimming cut 1 base from V and 5 bases from J; bases unmatched to any gene: 7. From germline, CDR1 is SGHVS and CDR2 FNYEAQ. The CDR3 has 16 residues. The CDR3 DNA is TGTGCCAGCAGCTTAGACGCTAGCGGGGGATCGGAGACCCAGTACTTC. Translated, it gives CASSLDASGGSETQYF.

On this clonotype itself: The conserved closing phenylalanine or tryptophan is absent in this CDR3, likely reflecting a read error. J is TRBJ2-1 and V is TRBV10-3, with D possibly TRBD2 on 6 matching bases. Germline CDR1 reads ENHRY; CDR2 reads SYGVKD. The CDR3 runs to 15 residues. V lost 2 bases and J 2 bases, leaving 10 bases between the germline ends. In DNA form, the CDR3 reads TGTGCCATCAGTGAGCGTACTAGCCCCTACAATGAGCAGTTCGTC. This sequence encodes CAISERTSPYNEQFV.

This sequence joins TRBV9 and TRBJ2-1; no clear D gene. This CDR3 contains 15 residues. Germline CDR1 and CDR2: SGDLS and YYNGEE. V was pared by 0 bases and J by 6 bases, with 13 bases between. The CDR3 DNA sequence: TGTGCCAGCAGCGTAGGTGGGGTTGCCCCCAATGAGCAGTTCTTC. Translation gives CASSVGGVAPNEQFF.

This clonotype is labeled as medium-sized. The V call is TRBV10-3, the J call TRBJ2-7; D perhaps matches TRBD2 (6 bases). Trimming shortened V by 10 bases and J by 1 base, and 17 bases separated the two germline ends. The CDR3 spans 14 residues. In germline, CDR1 is ENHRY, CDR2 SYGVKD. This CDR3 reads CATQMGRESYEQYF. CDR3 sequence (DNA): TGTGCCACTCAAATGGGGCGGGAATCCTACGAGCAGTACTTC.

The chain combines TRBV7-3 with TRBJ2-1; 11 bases fit TRBD2. V gave up 4 bases and J gave up 2 bases; unmatched junction bases: 4. Germline CDR1 SGHTA, CDR2 FQGTGA. The CDR3 covers 16 residues. This CDR3 reads CASSYASGGPYNEQFF. In DNA form, the CDR3 reads TGTGCCAGCAGCTATGCTAGCGGGGGGCCCTACAATGAGCAGTTCTTC.

This clonotype was observed at least ten times. The genes are TRBV15 and TRBJ2-4, with D possibly being TRBD2 (5 bases). CDR3 length equals 12 residues. Germline V gene sequence: CDR1 LNHNV, CDR2 YYDKDF (reference sequence). V gave up 0 bases and J gave up 13 bases, with 10 bases separating them. CDR3: CATSRDRRKQYF. The CDR3 coding sequence is TGTGCCACCAGCAGAGATCGGAGGAAACAGTACTTC.

CDR3 loop: CASSLVGGMRQYF. The CDR3 DNA sequence: TGCGCCAGCAGCTTGGTCGGGGGGATGAGACAGTACTTC. This chain joins TRBV5-1 and TRBJ2-7, with 7 bases matching TRBD2. Germline V gives CDR1 SGHRS, CDR2 YFSETQ. The CDR3 spans 13 residues. V lost 0 bases and J lost 10; bases outside the gene matches: 7.

Comment on this clonotype: A much larger clonotype is one base distant, so this may be a read error. This chain joins TRBV6-1 and TRBJ2-5; either TRBD1 or TRBD2 may supply D (5 bases each). CDR1 and CDR2 from the germline V gene are MNHNS and SASEGT. The CDR3 contains 13 residues. The ends were cut back, 3 bases at V and 11 bases at J, with 16 bases in the middle. CDR3 coding DNA: TGTGCCAGCAGTGATGGCAGGGTGGGGGAGCAGTACTTC. Its protein is CASSDGRVGEQYF.

Only one count was recorded for this clonotype. V and J are TRBV24-1 and TRBJ1-2, with unresolved D. V was pared by 1 base and J by 8 bases, with 4 bases between. The CDR3 is 11 amino acids. Looked up from germline, CDR1 is KGHDR and CDR2 is SFDVKD. The CDR3 nucleotides read TGTGCCACCAGTGATTTCACGGGCTACACCTTC. This translates into CATSDFTGYTF.

J is TRBJ1-1 and V is TRBV15; D is unclear. Between the trimmed V and J ends, which lost 1 base and 7 bases, there was a span of 4 bases. The CDR3 totals 11 residues. Germline CDR1 and CDR2: LNHNV and YYDKDF (reference sequence). The CDR3 DNA reads as TGTGCCACCAGCAGAGGGGTTGAAGCTTTCTTT. Translation gives CATSRGVEAFF.

The V and J genes are TRBV29-1 and TRBJ2-5; D is undetermined. Germline V gene sequence: CDR1 SQVTM, CDR2 ANQGSEA. The germline V and J ends were trimmed by 7 bases and 3 bases, with 12 bases remaining between them. The length of the CDR3 is 12 residues. The CDR3 sequence is CSALSGEETQYF. The CDR3 DNA follows: TGCAGCGCCTTGTCAGGAGAAGAGACCCAGTACTTC.

CDR3 in amino acids: CASSESPRASGKGCEQFF. CDR3 coding DNA: TGCGCCAGCAGTGAGTCTCCTAGGGCTAGCGGGAAGGGTTGTGAGCAGTTCTTC. This chain uses TRBV10-2 with TRBJ2-1, with 9 nucleotides matching TRBD2. This CDR3 has 18 amino acids. The trim removed 0 bases at V and 9 bases at J, leaving 15 bases unmatched. Germline values: CDR1 WSHSY, CDR2 SAAADI.

In this sample, this clonotype turned up many times. The J gene is TRBJ1-4, the V gene TRBV14; D unclear. The germline V gene encodes CDR1 SGHDN and CDR2 FVKESK. The length of the CDR3 is 12 residues. V was clipped by 2 bases and J by 10 bases, with 8 bases between them. The CDR3 loop reads CASSQREGKLFF. In DNA form, the CDR3 reads TGTGCCAGCAGCCAACGGGAGGGAAAACTGTTTTTT.

This clonotype has only a few counts. V and J are TRBV9 and TRBJ2-4; D is perhaps TRBD2 (5 bases). Germline CDR1 SGDLS, CDR2 YYNGEE. The V end lost 4 bases, the J end lost 3 bases, and 17 bases lay between the germline ends. The CDR3 has 16 residues. CDR3 sequence: CASSPGIGNGKNIQYF. CDR3 DNA: TGTGCCAGCAGCCCGGGGATCGGGAACGGCAAAAACATTCAGTACTTC.

The sample holds many counts of this clonotype. The rearrangement uses TRBV20-1 and TRBJ2-4; 10 positions agree with TRBD1. J was trimmed by 0 bases and V by 4 bases; bases with no gene match: 12. Germline CDR1 is DFQATT and CDR2 is SNEGSKA (reference sequence). This CDR3 spans 18 amino acids. Here the CDR3 DNA reads TGCAGTGCTACGAAGCCCGGGACAGGGGCTATAGCCAAAAACATTCAGTACTTC. Its translation is CSATKPGTGAIAKNIQYF.

V and J are TRBV25-1 and TRBJ2-3, with D possibly being TRBD1 (8 bases). This CDR3 has 15 residues. Looked up from germline, CDR1 is MGHDK and CDR2 is SYGVNS. V shed 4 bases and J shed 1 base, with 12 bases lying between them. The CDR3 is CASSATGGGTDTQYF. CDR3 in DNA: TGTGCCAGCAGTGCCACAGGGGGGGGCACAGATACGCAGTATTTT.